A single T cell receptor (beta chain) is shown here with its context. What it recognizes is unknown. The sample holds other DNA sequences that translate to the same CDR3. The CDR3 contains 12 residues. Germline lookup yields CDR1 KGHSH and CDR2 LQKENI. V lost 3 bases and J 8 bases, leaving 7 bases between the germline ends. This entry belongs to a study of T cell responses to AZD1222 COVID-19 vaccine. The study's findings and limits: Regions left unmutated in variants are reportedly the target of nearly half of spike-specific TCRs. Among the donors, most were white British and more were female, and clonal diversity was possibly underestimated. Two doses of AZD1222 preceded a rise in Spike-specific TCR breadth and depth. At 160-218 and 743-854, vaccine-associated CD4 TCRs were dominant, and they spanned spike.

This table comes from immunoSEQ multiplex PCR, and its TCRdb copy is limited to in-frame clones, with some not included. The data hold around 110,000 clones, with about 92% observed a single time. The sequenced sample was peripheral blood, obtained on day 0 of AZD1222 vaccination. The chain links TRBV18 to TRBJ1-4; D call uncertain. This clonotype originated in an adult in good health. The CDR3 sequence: CASSPSREKLFF. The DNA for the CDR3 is TGTGCCAGCTCACCGAGCCGGGAAAAACTGTTTTTT.